The present T cell receptor beta chain was sequenced within a study of cytomegalovirus exposure and HLA in healthy donors. Study results and caveats: A missense DCLRE1C variant was associated with V- and J-gene trimming of TCR beta chains in a later analysis, and an independent cohort replicated the association. The CMV antigen specificity of a few CMV-associated chains was confirmed through in vitro analysis. The Asian-associated ancestry cluster reportedly had fewer N-insertions than the approximately 700-donor mean in a later analysis. At a 0.05 false discovery rate, a later analysis found over 15,000 TCR beta sequences to be associated with HLA alleles.

This clone was found once. Its antigen remains unknown. 60 Vbeta and 13 Jbeta primers were used in PCR. Profiled with immunoSEQ multiplex PCR; TCRdb holds only in-frame clones, not every one. The sample consists of 100,000 to 150,000 clones, around four fifths of them appearing once. J lost 3 bases, V lost 9 bases, and 3 bases had no gene match. The germline gives CDR1 MNHEY, CDR2 SMNVEV (reference sequence). This CDR3 contains 13 residues. The receptor was derived from a boy younger than 18 in good health and CMV-seronegative. The chain uses TRBV27 and TRBJ2-3; 10 bases align to TRBD2. Material: PBMCs. The CDR3 DNA sequence: TGTGCCAGTAGGACTAGCGGTACAGATACGCAGTATTTT. Amino acids: CASRTSGTDTQYF.